The 10 T cell receptor beta chains reported below all come from one sample, sequenced in a study of graft-versus-host responses after intestinal transplantation (dated by TCRdb to about 2021). These receptors' targets are unknown. Sample time point, as interpreted from the label and publication: cells obtained before transplantation from donor or recipient. The library was made by the immunoSEQ multiplex PCR assay. TCRdb stores this immuneACCESS table with in-frame sequences only. Part of the clones is absent; in the studies checked, under half of the shortfall reflects unresolved V genes, and no reason is known for the rest. The sample data list some 35,000 clones, and roughly 94% of these were observed just once. Jointly, the top ten make up roughly 0.22% of the sample. This specimen consisted of unstimulated CD4+ T cells sorted from spleen or lymph node cells, obtained before transplant. The receptors were sampled from a human donor who was the organ donor for an intestinal transplant.

The gene calls are TRBV27 and TRBJ1-4, with D perhaps matching TRBD1 (5 bases). V was trimmed by 5 bases and J by 8 bases, leaving 15 bases between them. This CDR3 has 14 amino acids. Germline CDR1 is MNHEY and CDR2 is SMNVEV (reference sequence). The CDR3 DNA follows: TGTGCCAGCAGTCACCGGGCCCGGGGGGAAAAACTGTTTTTT. Protein product: CASSHRARGEKLFF.

On this clone: The sample holds other DNA sequences that translate to the same CDR3. V gene TRBV11-2 combines with J gene TRBJ2-7; TRBD2 agrees at 7 bases. CDR3 length: 17 amino acids. Germline loops: CDR1 SGHAT, CDR2 FQNNGV. The trim removed 1 base at V and 0 bases at J, leaving 9 bases unmatched. CDR3 sequence: CASSLGWGGSGSYEQYF. The CDR3 bases are TGTGCCAGCAGCTTAGGGTGGGGGGGTTCGGGCTCCTACGAGCAGTACTTC.

The rearrangement uses TRBV6-5 and TRBJ1-2; no firm D call. Germline V gene data show CDR1 as MNHEY and CDR2 as SVGAGI. This CDR3 comprises 13 residues. V lost 5 bases, J lost 2 bases, and 9 bases lay in between. CDR3 coding DNA: TGTGCCAGCAGTCCCCGGGGAAACTATGGCTACACCTTC. Protein sequence: CASSPRGNYGYTF.

V gene TRBV19 combines with J gene TRBJ1-1, with D uncertain. Germline CDR1 and CDR2: LNHDA and SQIVND (reference sequence). This CDR3 contains 13 residues. Between the trimmed V and J ends, which lost 5 bases and 2 bases, there was a span of 9 bases. The CDR3 loop reads CASSEQFNTEAFF. The CDR3 DNA follows: TGTGCCAGTAGTGAACAGTTCAACACTGAAGCTTTCTTT.

The V and J genes are TRBV23-1 and TRBJ2-3, with TRBD1 matching over 10 bases. TRBV23-1 is known as an ORF, though its function is uncertain. The CDR3 runs to 15 residues. The V segment lost 4 bases and the J segment 5 bases; nucleotides outside the gene matches: 6. CDR3 residues: CASSPRDRGGDTQYF. Written as DNA, the CDR3 is TGCGCCAGCAGTCCCCGGGACAGGGGTGGAGATACGCAGTATTTT.

The chain has TRBV6-6 and TRBJ2-6, with TRBD1 identical over 7 bases. J lost 1 base, V lost 6 bases, and 3 bases had no gene match. The V gene's germline CDR1 is MNHNY and CDR2 SVGAGI (reference sequence). The CDR3 spans 15 residues. The CDR3 sequence is CASSTRGSGANVLTF. CDR3 nucleotide sequence: TGTGCCAGCAGCACCAGGGGGTCTGGGGCCAACGTCCTGACTTTC.

DNA of the CDR3: TGTGCCAGCAGCCCCATCTCCGGCCAAGAGACCCAGTACTTC. This codes for CASSPISGQETQYF. The V call is TRBV14, the J call TRBJ2-5; D remains ambiguous. Germline values: CDR1 SGHDN, CDR2 FVKESK. This CDR3 is built from 14 residues. Deletions cut 4 bases from V and 1 base from J, with 10 bases between.

V usage is TRBV4-3 and J usage is TRBJ1-3; 7 bases are shared with TRBD1. The CDR3 has 17 amino acids. Germline V gene lookup returns CDR1 LGHNA and CDR2 YSLEER. Trimming took 1 base from V and 0 from J; bases not matched to a gene: 6. CDR3 region: CASSQAGQWSSGNTIYF. The DNA of the CDR3 is TGCGCCAGCAGCCAAGCGGGACAGTGGAGCTCTGGAAACACCATATATTTT.

The chain joins TRBV5-4 to TRBJ1-3; D is perhaps TRBD1 (5 bases). This CDR3 comprises 16 residues. V lost 4 bases to trimming and J lost 3 bases, with 17 bases between them. The germline V gene has CDR1 SGHNT and CDR2 YYREEE (reference sequence). The DNA for the CDR3 is TGTGCCAGCAGCCAGGGAAAGGGGACGCTTGGAAACACCATATATTTT. Residues: CASSQGKGTLGNTIYF.

The chain couples TRBV5-1 to TRBJ2-2, with 7 bases matching TRBD1. The germline CDR1 and CDR2 sequences are SGHRS and YFSETQ. V was clipped by 4 bases and J by 2 bases; unmatched bases: 5. The CDR3 is made up of 15 amino acids. The CDR3 DNA is TGCGCCAGCAGCCCCGGGACAGTCAACACCGGGGAGCTGTTTTTT. It specifies CASSPGTVNTGELFF.